This passage covers 12 T cell receptor beta chains from one sample sequenced in a study of human T cells and chemical hapten exposure. Specified time point: patch test 2, 6 weeks after DPC sensitization. Treatment meaning: therapeutic diphenylcyclopropenone sensitization with weekly scalp DPC. TCRdb redid the calling of the RACE reads with MiXCR, one entry per CDR3 protein. The sample lists under 100,000 distinct CDR3 sequences, 11% occurring once. Sequenced here: whole blood, sampled in connection with sensitization to the hapten diphenylcyclopropenone (DPC). Receptors originate from a woman aged 40 to 50 with alopecia areata. Some clones in this sample may be carry-over from other donors' samples.

This clonotype was observed many times. The chain carries TRBV12-3 or TRBV12-4 and TRBJ1-2; 7 bases are a match to TRBD1. The junction had 12 bases not matched to a gene; V was cut back by 7 bases and J by 7 bases. The CDR3 is 14 residues long. In DNA form, the CDR3 reads TGTGCCAGCACCTCCCCCGCGAGACAGGGTGGCTACACCTTC. As protein: CASTSPARQGGYTF.

This clonotype was observed a few times. The chain recombines TRBV29-1 with TRBJ2-1; TRBD2 agrees at 9 bases. Germline CDR1 reads SQVTM; CDR2 reads ANQGSEA. The CDR3 has 14 residues. The V and J ends lost 0 bases and 11 bases, in that order; junction bases with no gene match: 8. The CDR3 protein is CSVEDGGGAGKQFF. The DNA of the CDR3 is TGCAGCGTTGAAGATGGCGGGGGGGCAGGGAAGCAGTTCTTC.

In its sample, this clonotype was seen many times. The CDR3 loop is CASGLTVNSYEQYF. The CDR3, as DNA: TGTGCCAGCGGGCTGACAGTGAACTCCTACGAGCAGTACTTC. V usage is TRBV25-1 and J usage is TRBJ2-7; D is possibly TRBD1 (5 bases). Between the trimmed V and J ends, which lost 8 bases and 0 bases, there was a span of 14 bases. CDR1 and CDR2 (germline): MGHDK, SYGVNS. The CDR3 is 14 amino acids.

The V call is TRBV7-9, the J call TRBJ2-7; D not certain. V lost 5 bases and J 5 bases, leaving 16 bases between the germline ends. This CDR3 has 14 residues. Germline CDR1 reads SEHNR; CDR2 reads FQNEAQ (reference sequence). This CDR3 is CASSDRAPLDEQYF. The CDR3, as DNA: TGTGCCAGCAGCGACCGGGCCCCCCTGGACGAGCAGTACTTC.

The chain uses TRBV11-2 and TRBJ2-1; TRBD2 matches at 7 bases. Germline CDR1 is SGHAT and CDR2 is FQNNGV. The CDR3 extends over 17 amino acids. V gave up 0 bases and J gave up 7 bases; unmatched junction bases: 12. In DNA form, the CDR3 reads TGTGCCAGCAGCTTAGACAGGGTGGTGGCTAGCGGTAATGAGCAGTTCTTC. Amino acid sequence: CASSLDRVVASGNEQFF.

Ten or more counts support this clonotype. The rearrangement joins TRBV4-3 to TRBJ2-6; no reliable D call. Looked up from germline, CDR1 is LGHNA and CDR2 is YSLEER. The length of the CDR3 is 16 residues. Trimming pared 1 base from V and 0 bases from J, leaving 7 bases between. CDR3 DNA sequence: TGCGCCAGCAGCCAAGGACATCCCTCTGGGGCCAACGTCCTGACTTTC. It encodes CASSQGHPSGANVLTF.

This clonotype was observed at least ten times. This chain joins TRBV18 and TRBJ2-3; D gene unclear. The CDR3 spans 14 residues. Trimming removed 3 bases from V and 0 bases from J, with 7 bases in between. In germline, CDR1 is KGHSH, CDR2 LQKENI. The CDR3 DNA sequence: TGTGCCAGCTCACCTATCCGAAGCACAGATACGCAGTATTTT. It translates to CASSPIRSTDTQYF.

This clonotype was recorded at least ten times. The chain combines TRBV20-1 with TRBJ1-1; TRBD1 aligns across 7 bases. V shed 1 base, J shed 1 base, and the junction held 3 bases outside the gene matches. CDR3 length: 14 amino acids. CDR1 DFQATT and CDR2 SNEGSKA come from the germline V gene (reference sequence). The chain's CDR3 is CSARVEGANTEAFF. The CDR3 DNA is TGCAGTGCTAGAGTGGAGGGGGCGAACACTGAAGCTTTCTTT.

The chain uses TRBV7-8 and TRBJ2-5, with D perhaps TRBD2 (5 bases). Trimming took 3 bases from V and 3 from J, leaving 11 bases between them. There are 14 residues in the CDR3. Germline V lookup: CDR1 SGHVS, CDR2 FQNEAQ. The CDR3, as DNA: TGTGCCAGCAGCTTCTTCACTAGGAAAGAGACCCAGTACTTC. Translating it yields CASSFFTRKETQYF.

The chain combines TRBV28 with TRBJ2-7; perhaps D is TRBD1 or TRBD2 (5 bases each). Germline V gives CDR1 MDHEN, CDR2 SYDVKM. The CDR3 has 14 amino acids. V dropped 6 bases and J dropped 3 bases, with 15 bases sitting between them. CDR3 in DNA: TGTGCCAGCAGCCCTTCCGGGACCATCTACGAGCAGTACTTC. It yields the protein CASSPSGTIYEQYF. Looking up the rest from reference TRBV28 and TRBJ2-7 gives the full variable domain: DVKVTQSSRYLVKRTGEKVFLECVQDMDHENMFWYRQDPGLGLRLIYFSYDVKMKEKGDIPEGYSVSREKKERFSLILESASTNQTSMYLCASSPSGTIYEQYFGPGTRLTVT.

This clonotype was seen more than once but under ten times. The chain uses TRBV6-6 and TRBJ2-3, with no clear D. Germline CDR1 is MNHNY and CDR2 is SVGAGI (reference sequence). Trimming took off 4 bases at V and 7 bases at J, with 6 bases between the two ends. The CDR3 length is 11 residues. The CDR3 loop is CASSSPNTQYF. CDR3 DNA: TGTGCCAGCAGTTCCCCGAATACGCAGTATTTT.

The chain joins TRBV10-3 to TRBJ2-5; perhaps D is TRBD1 or TRBD2 (6 bases each). V lost 2 bases and J lost 5, with 18 bases in between. CDR3 length: 16 residues. Per germline, CDR1 ENHRY and CDR2 SYGVKD. The chain's CDR3 is CAISEGVEGRGETQYF. The CDR3 nucleotides read TGTGCCATCAGTGAGGGCGTGGAGGGCAGGGGTGAGACCCAGTACTTC.